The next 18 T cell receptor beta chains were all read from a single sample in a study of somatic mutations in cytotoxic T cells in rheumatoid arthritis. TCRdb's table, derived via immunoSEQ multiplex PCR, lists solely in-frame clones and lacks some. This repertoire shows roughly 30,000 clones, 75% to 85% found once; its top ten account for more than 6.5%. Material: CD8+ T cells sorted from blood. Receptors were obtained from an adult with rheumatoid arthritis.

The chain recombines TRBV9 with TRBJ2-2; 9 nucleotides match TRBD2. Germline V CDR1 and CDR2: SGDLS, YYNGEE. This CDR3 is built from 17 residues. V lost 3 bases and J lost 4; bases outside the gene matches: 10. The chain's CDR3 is CASSARRAGGITGELFF. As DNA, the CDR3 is TGTGCCAGCAGCGCTCGCCGGGCGGGAGGGATCACCGGGGAGCTGTTTTTT. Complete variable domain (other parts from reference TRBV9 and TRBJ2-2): DSGVTQTPKHLITATGQRVTLRCSPRSGDLSVYWYQQSLDQGLQFLIQYYNGEERAKGNILERFSAQQFPDLHSELNLSSLELGDSALYFCASSARRAGGITGELFFGEGSRLTVL.

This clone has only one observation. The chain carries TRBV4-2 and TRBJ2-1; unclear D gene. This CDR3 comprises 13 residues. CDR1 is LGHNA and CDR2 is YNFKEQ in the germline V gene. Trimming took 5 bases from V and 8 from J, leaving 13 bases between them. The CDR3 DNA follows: TGTGCCAGCAGCGTTATAGCCGTGGATGAGCAGTTCTTC. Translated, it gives CASSVIAVDEQFF.

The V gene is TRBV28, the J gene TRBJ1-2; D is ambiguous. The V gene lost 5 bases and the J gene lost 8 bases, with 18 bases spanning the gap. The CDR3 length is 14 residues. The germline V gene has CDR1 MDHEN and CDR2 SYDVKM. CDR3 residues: CASSPSGRSGGYTF. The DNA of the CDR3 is TGTGCCAGCAGTCCCAGTGGGAGGTCGGGGGGCTACACCTTC.

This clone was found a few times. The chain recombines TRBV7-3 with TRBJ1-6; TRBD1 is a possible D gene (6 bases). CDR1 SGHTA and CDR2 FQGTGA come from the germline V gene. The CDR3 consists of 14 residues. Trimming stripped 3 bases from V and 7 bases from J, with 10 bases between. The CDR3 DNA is TGTGCCAGCAGCTTTACCAGGGGAAATTCACCCCTCCACTTT. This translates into CASSFTRGNSPLHF.

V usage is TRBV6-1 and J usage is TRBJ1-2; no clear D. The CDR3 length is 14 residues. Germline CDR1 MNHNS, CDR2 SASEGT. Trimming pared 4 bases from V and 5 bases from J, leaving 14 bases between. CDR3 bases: TGTGCCAGCAGTGTGTCGGCAGAAACATATGGCTACACCTTC. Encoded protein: CASSVSAETYGYTF.

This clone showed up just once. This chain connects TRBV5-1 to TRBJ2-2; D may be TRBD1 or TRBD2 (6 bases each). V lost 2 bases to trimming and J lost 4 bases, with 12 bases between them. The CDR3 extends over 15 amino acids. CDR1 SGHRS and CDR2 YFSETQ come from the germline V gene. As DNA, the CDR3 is TGCGCCAGCAGCTTAGGGGGGCTGGGCACCGGGGAGCTGTTTTTT. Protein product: CASSLGGLGTGELFF.

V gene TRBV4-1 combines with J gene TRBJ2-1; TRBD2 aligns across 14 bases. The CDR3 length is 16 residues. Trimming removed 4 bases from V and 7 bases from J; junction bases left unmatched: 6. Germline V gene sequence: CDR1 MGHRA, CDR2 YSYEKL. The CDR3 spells CASSLKWTSGGNEQFF. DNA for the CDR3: TGCGCCAGCAGCCTCAAATGGACTAGCGGGGGGAATGAGCAGTTCTTC.

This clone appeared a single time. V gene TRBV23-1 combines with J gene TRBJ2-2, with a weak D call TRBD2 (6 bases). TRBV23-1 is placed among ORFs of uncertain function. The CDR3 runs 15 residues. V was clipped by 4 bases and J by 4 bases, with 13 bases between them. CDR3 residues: CASSLGRETTGELFF. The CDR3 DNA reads TGCGCCAGCAGTCTCGGGAGAGAAACCACCGGGGAGCTGTTTTTT.

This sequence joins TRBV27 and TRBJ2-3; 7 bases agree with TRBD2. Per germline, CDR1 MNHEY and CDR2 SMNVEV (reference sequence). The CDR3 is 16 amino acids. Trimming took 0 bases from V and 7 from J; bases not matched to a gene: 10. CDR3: CASSLSWGGSRYTQYF. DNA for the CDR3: TGTGCCAGCAGTTTATCGTGGGGCGGGAGTAGGTATACGCAGTATTTT.

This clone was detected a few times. CDR3 loop: CASSVDSYGYTF. CDR3 bases: TGTGCCAGCAGCGTCGACAGCTATGGCTACACCTTC. The gene calls are TRBV7-9 and TRBJ1-2, with a tentative D call TRBD1 (5 bases). Trimming removed 5 bases from V and 4 bases from J, with 8 bases in between. The CDR3 has 12 amino acids. Germline V CDR1 and CDR2: SEHNR, FQNEAQ (reference sequence).

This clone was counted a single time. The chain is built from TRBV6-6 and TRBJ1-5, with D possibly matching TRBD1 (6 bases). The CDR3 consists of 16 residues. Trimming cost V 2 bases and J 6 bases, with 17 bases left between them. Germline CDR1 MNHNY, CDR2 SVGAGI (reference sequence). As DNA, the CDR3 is TGTGCCAGCAGTTACCTAAGGGCACAGGGTATTCAGCCCCAGCATTTT. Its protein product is CASSYLRAQGIQPQHF.

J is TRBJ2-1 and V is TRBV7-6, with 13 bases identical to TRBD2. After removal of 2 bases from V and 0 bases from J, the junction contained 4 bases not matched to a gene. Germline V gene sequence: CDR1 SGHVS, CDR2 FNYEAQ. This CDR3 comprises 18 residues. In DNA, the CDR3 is TGTGCCAGCAGCTTAACTAGCGGGAGGGTGAGCTCCTACAATGAGCAGTTCTTC. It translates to CASSLTSGRVSSYNEQFF.

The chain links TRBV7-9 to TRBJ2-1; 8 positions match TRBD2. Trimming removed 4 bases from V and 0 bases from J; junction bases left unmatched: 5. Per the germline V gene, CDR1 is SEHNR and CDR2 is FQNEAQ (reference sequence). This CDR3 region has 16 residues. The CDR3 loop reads CASSYTSGSSYNEQFF. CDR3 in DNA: TGTGCCAGCAGCTATACTAGCGGCAGCTCCTACAATGAGCAGTTCTTC.

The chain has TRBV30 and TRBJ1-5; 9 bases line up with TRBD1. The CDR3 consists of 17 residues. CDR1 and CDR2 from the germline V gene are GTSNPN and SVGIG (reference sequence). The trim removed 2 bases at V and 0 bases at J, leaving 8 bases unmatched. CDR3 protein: CAWSPGTGFYSNQPQHF. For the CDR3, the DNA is TGTGCCTGGAGTCCCGGGACAGGGTTTTATAGCAATCAGCCCCAGCATTTT.

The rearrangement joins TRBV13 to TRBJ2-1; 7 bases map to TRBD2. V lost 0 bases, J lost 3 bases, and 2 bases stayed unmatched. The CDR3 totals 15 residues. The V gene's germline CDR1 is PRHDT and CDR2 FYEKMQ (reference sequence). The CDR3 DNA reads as TGTGCCAGCAGCTTAGGTGGCGGGAGCTACAATGAGCAGTTCTTC. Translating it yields CASSLGGGSYNEQFF.

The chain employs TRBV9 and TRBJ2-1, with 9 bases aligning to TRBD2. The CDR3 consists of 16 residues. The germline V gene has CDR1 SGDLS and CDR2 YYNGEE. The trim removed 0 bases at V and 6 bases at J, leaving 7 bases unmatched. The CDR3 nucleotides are TGTGCCAGCAGCGTAGCTACTAGCGGGTGGGGCAATGAGCAGTTCTTC. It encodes CASSVATSGWGNEQFF.

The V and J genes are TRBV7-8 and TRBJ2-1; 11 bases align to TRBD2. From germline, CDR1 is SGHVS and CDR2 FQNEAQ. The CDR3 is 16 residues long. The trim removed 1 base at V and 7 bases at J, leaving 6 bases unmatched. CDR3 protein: CASSLGLAGGWNEQFF. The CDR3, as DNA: TGTGCCAGCAGCTTAGGCCTAGCGGGGGGCTGGAATGAGCAGTTCTTC.

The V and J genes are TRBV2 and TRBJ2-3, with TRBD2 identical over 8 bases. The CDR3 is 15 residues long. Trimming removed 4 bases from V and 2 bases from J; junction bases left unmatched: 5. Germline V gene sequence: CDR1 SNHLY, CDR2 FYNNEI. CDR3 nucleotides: TGTGCCAGCAGTGCGACTAGCGACCTCACAGATACGCAGTATTTT. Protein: CASSATSDLTDTQYF.